This T cell receptor beta chain was sequenced for a study of OX40 agonist ivuxolimab in advanced cancers. Trimming removed 4 bases from V and 3 bases from J, with 11 bases in between. The CDR3 extends over 13 amino acids. Germline loops: CDR1 SGHNT, CDR2 YYREEE (reference sequence). Profiled with immunoSEQ multiplex PCR; TCRdb holds only in-frame clones, not every one. Among about 62,000 clones, 75% to 95% were seen once, and the ten largest hold about 13%. The chain recombines TRBV5-4 with TRBJ2-7; possible D gene TRBD2, 6 bases. The sample consisted of CD4+ or CD8+ T cells sorted from blood, taken in a trial of the OX40 agonist ivuxolimab. The TCR comes from an adult with an advanced solid tumor such as melanoma, head and neck, liver or kidney cancer. CDR3 sequence (DNA): TGTGCCAGCAGCCCGGGACTTAGCTACGAGCAGTACTTC. Translating gives CASSPGLSYEQYF.